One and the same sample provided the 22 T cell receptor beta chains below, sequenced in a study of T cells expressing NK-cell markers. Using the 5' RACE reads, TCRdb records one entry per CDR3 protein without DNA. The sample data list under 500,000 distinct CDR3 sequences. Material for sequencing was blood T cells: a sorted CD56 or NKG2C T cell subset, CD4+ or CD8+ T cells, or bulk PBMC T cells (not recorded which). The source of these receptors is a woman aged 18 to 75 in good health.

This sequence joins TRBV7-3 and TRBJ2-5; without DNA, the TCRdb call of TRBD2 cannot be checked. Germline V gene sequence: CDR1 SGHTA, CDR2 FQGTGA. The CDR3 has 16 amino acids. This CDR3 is CASSPGLAGGEETEYF.

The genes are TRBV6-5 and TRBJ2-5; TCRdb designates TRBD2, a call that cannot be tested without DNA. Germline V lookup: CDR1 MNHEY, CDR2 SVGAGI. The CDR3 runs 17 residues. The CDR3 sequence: CASSYSRLAGEQETQYF.

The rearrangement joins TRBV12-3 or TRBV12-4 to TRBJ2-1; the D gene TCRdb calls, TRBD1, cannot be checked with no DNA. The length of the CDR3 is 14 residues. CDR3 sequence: CASSFPPKVPEQFF.

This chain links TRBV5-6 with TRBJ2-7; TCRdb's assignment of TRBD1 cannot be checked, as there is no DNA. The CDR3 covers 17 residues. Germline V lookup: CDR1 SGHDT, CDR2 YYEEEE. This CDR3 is CASSLTPRTGSSYEQYF.

CDR3 residues: CATSRPGGRDEQFF. The chain carries TRBV24-1 and TRBJ2-1; as DNA is missing, the TRBD1 call by TCRdb cannot be tested. The CDR3 totals 14 residues. Germline V gives CDR1 KGHDR, CDR2 SFDVKD.

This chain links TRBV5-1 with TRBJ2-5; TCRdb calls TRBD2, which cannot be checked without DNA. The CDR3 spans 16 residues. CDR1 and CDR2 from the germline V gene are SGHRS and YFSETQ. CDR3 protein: CASSGGGLSTQETQYF.

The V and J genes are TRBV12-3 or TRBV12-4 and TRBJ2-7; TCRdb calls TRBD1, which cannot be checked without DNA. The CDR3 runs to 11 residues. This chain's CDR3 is CASSSRGPQYF.

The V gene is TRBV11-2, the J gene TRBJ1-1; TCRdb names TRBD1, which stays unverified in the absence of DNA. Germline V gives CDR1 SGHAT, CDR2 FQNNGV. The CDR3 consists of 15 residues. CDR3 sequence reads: CASSPSLGGGTEAFF.

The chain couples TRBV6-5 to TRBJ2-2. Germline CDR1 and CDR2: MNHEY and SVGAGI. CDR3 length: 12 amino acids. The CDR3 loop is CASSYGGGELFF.

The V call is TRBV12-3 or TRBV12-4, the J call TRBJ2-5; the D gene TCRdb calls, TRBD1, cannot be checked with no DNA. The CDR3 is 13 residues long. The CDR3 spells CASSLGKPGTQYF.

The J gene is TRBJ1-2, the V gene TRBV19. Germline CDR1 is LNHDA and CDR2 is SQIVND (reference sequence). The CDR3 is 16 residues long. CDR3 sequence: CASSQDPLTALYGYTF.

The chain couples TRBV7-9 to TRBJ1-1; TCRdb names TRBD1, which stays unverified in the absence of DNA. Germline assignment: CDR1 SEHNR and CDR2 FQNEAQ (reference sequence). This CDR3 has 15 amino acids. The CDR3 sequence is CASSPVGGSLSEAFF.

CDR3 residues: CSVVTGGNQPQHF. The chain uses TRBV29-1 and TRBJ1-5; the D gene TCRdb calls, TRBD1, cannot be checked with no DNA. Germline assignment: CDR1 SQVTM and CDR2 ANQGSEA. CDR3 length: 13 amino acids.

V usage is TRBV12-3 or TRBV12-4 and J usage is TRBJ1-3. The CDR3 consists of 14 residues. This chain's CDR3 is CASSLMPAGNTIYF.

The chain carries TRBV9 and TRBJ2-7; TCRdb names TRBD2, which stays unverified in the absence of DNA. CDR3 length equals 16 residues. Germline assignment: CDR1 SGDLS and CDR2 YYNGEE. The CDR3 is CASSVFGDGPPYEQYF.

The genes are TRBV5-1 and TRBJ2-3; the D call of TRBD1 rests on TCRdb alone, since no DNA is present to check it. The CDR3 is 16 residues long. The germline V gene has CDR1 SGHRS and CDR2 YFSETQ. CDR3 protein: CASSLAGRQGTDTQYF.

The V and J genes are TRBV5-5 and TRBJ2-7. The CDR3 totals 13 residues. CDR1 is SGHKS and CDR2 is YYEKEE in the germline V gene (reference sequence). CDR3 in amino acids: CASSLGPYYEQYF. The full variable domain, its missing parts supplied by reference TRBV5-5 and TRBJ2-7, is DAGVTQSPTHLIKTRGQQVTLRCSPISGHKSVSWYQQVLGQGPQFIFQYYEKEERGRGNFPDRFSARQFPNYSSELNVNALLLGDSALYLCASSLGPYYEQYFGPGTRLTVT.

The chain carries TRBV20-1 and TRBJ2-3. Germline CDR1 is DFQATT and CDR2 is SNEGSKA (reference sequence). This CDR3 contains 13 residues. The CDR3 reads CSAPSGGTDTQYF.

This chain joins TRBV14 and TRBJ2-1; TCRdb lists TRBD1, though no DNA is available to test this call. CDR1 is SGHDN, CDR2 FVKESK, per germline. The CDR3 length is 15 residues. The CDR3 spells CASRLGGSIYNEQFF.

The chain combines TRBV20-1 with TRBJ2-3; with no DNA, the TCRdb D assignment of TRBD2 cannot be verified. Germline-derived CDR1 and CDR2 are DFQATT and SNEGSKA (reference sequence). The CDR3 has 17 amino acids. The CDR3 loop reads CSARVPGVSGWTDTQYF.

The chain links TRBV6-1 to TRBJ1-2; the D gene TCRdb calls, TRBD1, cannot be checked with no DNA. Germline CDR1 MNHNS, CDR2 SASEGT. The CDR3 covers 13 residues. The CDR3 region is CAIRGQGNYGYTF.

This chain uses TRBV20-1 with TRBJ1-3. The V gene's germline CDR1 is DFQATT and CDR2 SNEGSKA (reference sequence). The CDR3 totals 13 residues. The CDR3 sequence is CSAGTGSGNTIYF.